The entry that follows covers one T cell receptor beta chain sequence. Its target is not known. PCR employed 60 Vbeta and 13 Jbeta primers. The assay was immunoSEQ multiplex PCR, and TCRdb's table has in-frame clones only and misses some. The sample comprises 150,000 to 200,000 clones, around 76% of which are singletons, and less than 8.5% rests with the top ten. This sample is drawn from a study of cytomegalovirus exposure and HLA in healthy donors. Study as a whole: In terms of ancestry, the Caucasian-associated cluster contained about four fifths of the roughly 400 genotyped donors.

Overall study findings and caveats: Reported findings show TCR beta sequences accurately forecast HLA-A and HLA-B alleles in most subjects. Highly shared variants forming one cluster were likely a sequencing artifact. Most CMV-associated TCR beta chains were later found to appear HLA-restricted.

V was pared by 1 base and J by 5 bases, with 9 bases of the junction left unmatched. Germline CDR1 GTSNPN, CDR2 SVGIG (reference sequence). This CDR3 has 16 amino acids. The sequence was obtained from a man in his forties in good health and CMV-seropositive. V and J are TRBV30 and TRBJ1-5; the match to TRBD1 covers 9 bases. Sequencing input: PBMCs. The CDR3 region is CAWSGGQGRGDQPQHF. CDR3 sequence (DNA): TGTGCCTGGAGTGGGGGACAGGGAAGGGGTGATCAGCCCCAGCATTTT.